A single sample is the source of the 23 T cell receptor beta chains below, sequenced in a study of T cells in women clearing cervical HPV infection. TCRdb's table, derived via immunoSEQ multiplex PCR, lists solely in-frame clones and lacks some. Its clone listing holds roughly 12,000 clones. Sequenced: blood buffy coat. All receptors come from a woman aged 18-70 years with a cervical HPV16 infection that either progressed to CIN3+ or cleared (not recorded which).

To note about this clone: The read falls 3 residues short of the CDR3 end, and the missing part is taken from the germline J gene. The chain carries TRBV18 and TRBJ1-2, with D possibly TRBD1 on 6 matching bases. Looked up from germline, CDR1 is KGHSH and CDR2 is LQKENI. The CDR3 totals 14 residues. The CDR3 DNA, read in part, is TGTGCCAGCTCACGGTTCAGGGACACAGATACC. Amino acid sequence: CASSRFRDTDT. The whole CDR3 sequence reads CASSRFRDTDTYTF.

A note on this clone: With the read ending 3 residues before the CDR3 end, the germline J gene is used to fill in that end. The gene calls are TRBV5-1 and TRBJ1-4, with 12 nucleotides matching TRBD1. Per the germline V gene, CDR1 is SGHRS and CDR2 is YFSETQ. V was pared by 5 bases and J by 4 bases, with 9 bases of the junction left unmatched. CDR3 length: 17 amino acids. The sequenced part of the CDR3 DNA is TGCGCCAGCAGAAAAACCGGGACAGGGGGCAGTAATGAAAAA. The encoded protein is CASRKTGTGGSNEK. The CDR3 in its entirety is CASRKTGTGGSNEKLFF.

For this clone: Read coverage stops 3 residues before the CDR3 terminus; the germline J gene supplies the remainder. V usage is TRBV7-6 and J usage is TRBJ2-3, with 9 bases aligning to TRBD2. The CDR3 is made up of 16 amino acids. V dropped 5 bases and J dropped 4; count of bases not matched to a gene: 10. Germline CDR1 is SGHVS and CDR2 is FNYEAQ. The CDR3 reads CASSPRPGLASDTQYF. CDR3 DNA (partial): TGTGCCAGCAGCCCCAGACCGGGACTAGCCTCAGATACG.

For this clone: The read terminates 3 residues before the CDR3 end, so the remaining end is supplied by the germline J gene. J is TRBJ2-1 and V is TRBV20-1; 10 bases line up with TRBD2. This CDR3 comprises 18 residues. CDR1 is DFQATT and CDR2 is SNEGSKA in the germline V gene (reference sequence). V shed 1 base, J shed 3 bases, and the junction held 12 bases outside the gene matches. Incomplete CDR3 DNA: TGCAGTGCTAGAGGCCTAGCGGGGGCCGCGCCCCACTACAATGAG. Its protein product is CSARGLAGAAPHYNE. The full CDR3 reads CSARGLAGAAPHYNEQFF.

For this clone: Sequencing ends 3 residues short of the CDR3 end; the germline J gene provides the rest. The chain recombines TRBV12-3 or TRBV12-4 with TRBJ2-2; maybe TRBD1 (5 bases). Trimming took 7 bases from V and 3 from J, leaving 15 bases between them. There are 15 residues in the CDR3. The covered CDR3 bases are TGTGCCAGCACCTCACGGGTAGGGGACACCGGGGAG. It encodes CASTSRVGDTGE. The CDR3 in its entirety is CASTSRVGDTGELFF.

On this clone: The sequenced fragment ends 3 residues before the CDR3 boundary, so the rest is inferred from the germline J gene. The gene calls are TRBV11-3 and TRBJ2-2; D gene uncertain. CDR1 SGHNT and CDR2 YENEEA come from the germline V gene. Trimming cost V 5 bases and J 5 bases, with 15 bases left between them. This CDR3 comprises 15 residues. CDR3 protein: CASSPKGSVTGELFF. Partial CDR3 DNA: TGTGCCAGCAGCCCGAAAGGCAGTGTTACCGGGGAG.

Remarks on this clone: The read falls 3 residues short of the CDR3 end, and the missing part is taken from the germline J gene. V is TRBV7-6 and J is TRBJ2-7, with 7 bases fitting TRBD1. With V trimmed by 1 base and J by 5 bases, 8 bases remained unmatched. The CDR3 has 15 amino acids. The germline V gene encodes CDR1 SGHVS and CDR2 FNYEAQ. CDR3 region: CASSLETGWDNEQYF. The sequenced part of the CDR3 DNA is TGTGCCAGCAGCTTAGAGACAGGGTGGGACAACGAG.

A note on this clone: The CDR3 end is not reached by the read, which stops 3 residues before it; the germline J gene fills it in. The genes are TRBV4-1 and TRBJ1-5; 9 bases agree with TRBD1. This CDR3 spans 17 amino acids. Losses at the gene ends were 1 base for V and 1 base for J; bases not matched to a gene: 5. The germline gives CDR1 MGHRA, CDR2 YSYEKL. CDR3 sequence reads: CASSQGPDRGSNQPQHF. Incomplete CDR3 DNA: TGCGCCAGCAGCCAAGGACCGGACAGGGGAAGCAATCAGCCC.

Turning to this clone: The sequence runs out 3 residues before the end of the CDR3; the remainder is reconstructed from the germline J gene. The rearrangement uses TRBV20-1 and TRBJ2-1, with 7 bases matching TRBD2. CDR1 is DFQATT, CDR2 SNEGSKA, per germline (reference sequence). Trimming removed 2 bases from V and 5 bases from J; junction bases left unmatched: 0. The CDR3 is 12 residues long. The covered CDR3 bases are TGCAGTGCTAGACTAGCGGACAATGAG. It specifies CSARLADNE. The full CDR3 protein is CSARLADNEQFF.

The CDR3 loop reads CATSRDHRWETQYF. The CDR3 DNA, read in part, is TGTGCCACCAGCAGAGACCACAGATGGGAGACC. The chain is built from TRBV15 and TRBJ2-5; D is unresolved. The read finishes 3 residues shy of the CDR3 end, and the germline J gene is used to complete it. V was cut by 0 bases and J by 5 bases, with 10 bases left in between. This CDR3 region has 14 residues. Germline assignment: CDR1 LNHNV and CDR2 YYDKDF (reference sequence).

This clone is deemed medium-sized by its frequency. The CDR3 end lies 3 residues beyond the end of the read and is filled in from the germline J gene. The chain couples TRBV5-1 to TRBJ1-2; D ambiguous. In germline, CDR1 is SGHRS, CDR2 YFSETQ. The CDR3 loop spans 15 amino acids. Between the trimmed V and J ends, which lost 0 bases and 6 bases, there was a span of 15 bases. The CDR3 DNA, read in part, is TGCGCCAGCAGCTTGGGTGAGGGCGCGTGGGATGGC. Amino acids: CASSLGEGAWDG. The entire CDR3 reads CASSLGEGAWDGYTF. Together with reference TRBV5-1 and TRBJ1-2, the CDR3 gives the full variable domain: KAGVTQTPRYLIKTRGQQVTLSCSPISGHRSVSWYQQTPGQGLQFLFEYFSETQRNKGNFPGRFSGRQFSNSRSEMNVSTLELGDSALYLCASSLGEGAWDGYTFGSGTRLTVV.

A remark on this clone: Coverage ceases 3 residues before the CDR3 finishes, and the germline J gene fills in the end. The V and J genes are TRBV7-9 and TRBJ1-1, with a possible D match to TRBD1 (6 bases). Germline V gene data show CDR1 as SEHNR and CDR2 as FQNEAQ (reference sequence). V shed 5 bases and J shed 6 bases, with 16 bases lying between them. This CDR3 spans 14 amino acids. The CDR3 DNA, read in part, is TGTGCCAGCAGCCTACGCAACAGGGATTCTGAA. Its protein is CASSLRNRDSE. In full, the CDR3 is CASSLRNRDSEAFF.

With respect to this clone: The read gets to within 3 residues of the CDR3 end, and the germline J gene fills in the rest. Other DNA sequences in the same sample also yield this CDR3. The genes are TRBV14 and TRBJ2-7; D is possibly TRBD1 (5 bases). Germline V lookup: CDR1 SGHDN, CDR2 FVKESK. The CDR3 has 12 residues. The V end was cut by 5 bases, the J end by 6 bases, with 11 bases between. CDR3 amino acids: CASSSRVVEQYF. The sequenced CDR3 bases are TGTGCCAGCAGCTCCAGGGTTGTCGAG.

CDR3 protein: CAISTGETEAFF. Incomplete CDR3 DNA: TGTGCCATATCCACAGGAGAGACTGAA. This sequence joins TRBV10-3 and TRBJ1-1, with D perhaps matching TRBD1 (5 bases). The read terminates 3 residues ahead of where the CDR3 ends, so the germline J gene completes it. This CDR3 has 12 amino acids. CDR1 and CDR2 from the germline V gene are ENHRY and SYGVKD. V lost 9 bases and J lost 5, with 13 bases in between.

Regarding this clone: Read coverage stops 3 residues before the CDR3 terminus; the germline J gene supplies the remainder. The chain couples TRBV19 to TRBJ2-7; D ambiguous. The V end was cut by 0 bases, the J end by 4 bases, with 16 bases between. The CDR3 covers 16 residues. Germline V gene data show CDR1 as LNHDA and CDR2 as SQIVND (reference sequence). CDR3 protein: CASSIDSTGGWYEQYF. The DNA read from the CDR3 is TGTGCCAGTAGTATAGATAGTACCGGCGGCTGGTACGAG.

Regarding this clone: The read ends 3 residues before the CDR3 terminus; that terminus is restored from the germline J gene. The chain recombines TRBV19 with TRBJ1-5; weak D call: TRBD1 (6 bases). V lost 5 bases, J lost 2 bases, and 13 bases lay in between. Germline lookup yields CDR1 LNHDA and CDR2 SQIVND (reference sequence). CDR3 length: 15 residues. CDR3 DNA, as far as it was read: TGTGCCAGTAGTTCACAGGGCAGCCGCAATCAGCCC. Its translation is CASSSQGSRNQP. The CDR3 in full is CASSSQGSRNQPQHF.

In regard to this clone: The read comes to an end 3 residues before the CDR3 does, leaving the germline J gene to fill in the end. The rearrangement joins TRBV2 to TRBJ2-5; possible D gene TRBD2, 6 bases. The CDR3 has 15 amino acids. V lost 6 bases and J 0 bases, leaving 14 bases between the germline ends. Per the germline V gene, CDR1 is SNHLY and CDR2 is FYNNEI. CDR3 residues: CASRGGLAYQETQYF. CDR3 DNA (partial): TGTGCCAGCAGGGGGGGATTAGCCTACCAAGAGACC.

The CDR3: CASSWGRPSGNTIYF. The covered CDR3 bases are TGTGCCAGCAGTTGGGGGCGGCCCTCTGGAAACACC. The chain couples TRBV28 to TRBJ1-3, with D possibly TRBD1 on 6 matching bases. Sequencing ends 3 residues short of the CDR3 end; the germline J gene provides the rest. Germline values: CDR1 MDHEN, CDR2 SYDVKM. V dropped 4 bases and J dropped 0 bases, with 10 bases sitting between them. CDR3 length equals 15 residues.

Comments on this clone: The read ends 3 residues early relative to the CDR3; the germline J gene fills the gap. The gene calls are TRBV2 and TRBJ1-5; D possibly corresponds to TRBD1 (6 bases). V lost 5 bases to trimming and J lost 2 bases, with 10 bases between them. Germline V gene data show CDR1 as SNHLY and CDR2 as FYNNEI. CDR3 length equals 14 residues. The CDR3 DNA, read in part, is TGTGCCAGCAGTCCGGGGGGCCGCAATCAGCCC. Translated, it gives CASSPGGRNQP. The entire CDR3 sequence reads CASSPGGRNQPQHF.

A word on this clone: Sequencing ends 3 residues short of the CDR3 end; the germline J gene provides the rest. The J gene is TRBJ2-1, the V gene TRBV18; 9 positions agree with TRBD2. V was pared by 3 bases and J by 8 bases, with 8 bases of the junction left unmatched. The germline CDR1 and CDR2 sequences are KGHSH and LQKENI. CDR3 length equals 15 residues. CDR3 protein: CASSPGTSQVDEQFF. Incomplete CDR3 DNA: TGTGCCAGCTCACCCGGGACTAGCCAGGTCGATGAG.

Regarding this clone: The CDR3 end is not reached by the read, which stops 3 residues before it; the germline J gene fills it in. The V and J genes are TRBV19 and TRBJ1-2, with no clear D. The V gene lost 6 bases and the J gene lost 4 bases, with 6 bases spanning the gap. This CDR3 spans 11 amino acids. Germline V gives CDR1 LNHDA, CDR2 SQIVND (reference sequence). The CDR3 sequence is CASRTSYGYTF. Incomplete CDR3 DNA: TGTGCCAGTAGAACAAGCTATGGC.

Notes on this clone: The read ends 3 residues before the CDR3 terminus; that terminus is restored from the germline J gene. This chain connects TRBV10-2 to TRBJ1-6; TRBD1 matches 8 bases. The germline gives CDR1 WSHSY, CDR2 SAAADI. V trimming: 6 bases; J trimming: 0 bases; junction bases outside the gene matches: 10. This CDR3 is built from 18 residues. CDR3 DNA, as far as it was read: TGCGCCAGCAGGTCGGGACAGGCGTCAATCTCCTATAATTCACCC. Its translation is CASRSGQASISYNSP. The CDR3 in full is CASRSGQASISYNSPLHF.

Note on this clone: The sequence runs out 3 residues before the end of the CDR3; the remainder is reconstructed from the germline J gene. The chain is built from TRBV5-4 and TRBJ2-5; D gene uncertain. With 0 bases removed from V and 0 bases from J, the gap between germline ends came to 6 bases. The CDR3 loop spans 14 amino acids. Germline V gene data show CDR1 as SGHNT and CDR2 as YYREEE (reference sequence). This CDR3 is CASSLDKYQETQYF. The part of the CDR3 DNA that was read is TGTGCCAGCAGCTTGGACAAATACCAAGAGACC.